This TCR beta chain was identified during a study of cytomegalovirus exposure and HLA in healthy donors. Turning to the study itself: The approximately 690 first-cohort repertoires and the 95 to 150 validation repertoires shared the same platform, a later analysis reported. The study, taken as a whole, reports: Specificity for CMV antigens was confirmed in vitro for a few of the CMV-associated chains. Most TCRs appeared rarely, but some public TCRs recurred in many donors. The study put 160 or so TCR beta chains on its list as cytomegalovirus-associated.

About this clone: As yet, its antigen is unknown.

The CDR3 sequence is 15 residues long. From germline, CDR1 is LNHNV and CDR2 YYDKDF (reference sequence). The V and J ends lost 8 bases and 2 bases respectively, with 18 bases between them. TCRdb's copy holds only in-frame clones and misses some; the assay was immunoSEQ multiplex PCR. This table has about 330,000 clones, 86% appearing once. The source of this sequence is a woman aged 18-29 years in good health and CMV-seronegative. Sequencing was carried out using PBMCs. This sequence joins TRBV15 and TRBJ2-5; D perhaps matches TRBD2 (6 bases). CDR3 nucleotides: TGTGCCACCGGCCGGTTGGGTGGGGGGCAAGAGACCCAGTACTTC. Its protein is CATGRLGGGQETQYF. Full variable domain (outside the CDR3, taken from reference TRBV15 and TRBJ2-5): DAMVIQNPRYQVTQFGKPVTLSCSQTLNHNVMYWYQQKSSQAPKLLFHYYDKDFNNEADTPDNFQSRRPNTSFCFLDIRSPGLGDTAMYLCATGRLGGGQETQYFGPGTRLLVL.